These 23 T cell receptor beta chains share one sample of origin, sequenced in a study of blood T cell repertoires in COVID-19. Repertoires were generated with immunoSEQ multiplex PCR, while TCRdb's copy carries only in-frame clones and drops some. This table has approximately 69,000 clones, roughly 89% appearing once. The material sequenced was peripheral blood. The receptors here all came from a man in his fifties with acute or convalescent COVID-19.

This chain joins TRBV19 and TRBJ2-7; weak D call: TRBD1 (5 bases). V was clipped by 5 bases and J by 2 bases, with 10 bases between them. CDR3 length: 13 residues. Germline assignment: CDR1 LNHDA and CDR2 SQIVND (reference sequence). The CDR3 reads CASSPLGAYEQYF. The DNA for the CDR3 is TGTGCCAGTAGTCCGCTAGGGGCCTACGAGCAGTACTTC.

The CDR3 sequence is CASSLAMRADLYEQYF. CDR3 nucleotide sequence: TGTGCCAGCAGCTTAGCGATGAGGGCGGATCTCTACGAGCAGTACTTC. The chain is built from TRBV7-8 and TRBJ2-7; perhaps TRBD2 as D (5 bases). Trimming removed 0 bases from V and 3 bases from J, with 15 bases in between. CDR1 and CDR2 from the germline V gene are SGHVS and FQNEAQ. The CDR3 sequence is 16 residues long.

This chain uses TRBV9 with TRBJ2-3, with 14 positions matching TRBD2. The CDR3 is 20 residues long. Germline CDR1 reads SGDLS; CDR2 reads YYNGEE. Trimming took 1 base from V and 1 from J; bases not matched to a gene: 11. The CDR3 is CASSVPKGTSGSYGTDTQYF. The CDR3, as DNA: TGTGCCAGCAGCGTACCGAAAGGGACTAGCGGGAGTTACGGCACAGATACGCAGTATTTT.

The gene calls are TRBV5-5 and TRBJ1-6; 8 bases map to TRBD1. The CDR3 extends over 18 amino acids. CDR1 is SGHKS and CDR2 is YYEKEE in the germline V gene (reference sequence). Trimming took 0 bases from V and 5 from J; bases not matched to a gene: 10. DNA of the CDR3: TGTGCCAGCAGCTTGGCCATCGCAGGGGGCTTGAATAATTCACCCCTCCACTTT. Protein: CASSLAIAGGLNNSPLHF.

This chain uses TRBV12-3 or TRBV12-4 with TRBJ2-3; no reliable D call. The CDR3 covers 10 residues. V lost 10 bases and J 6 bases, leaving 8 bases between the germline ends. CDR3: CATRRDTQYF. CDR3 DNA: TGTGCCACCCGTCGGGATACGCAGTATTTT.

The genes are TRBV3-1 (or the pseudogene TRBV3-2) and TRBJ1-1, with D possibly TRBD1 on 6 matching bases. The CDR3 runs to 15 residues. Germline CDR1 reads LGHDT; CDR2 reads YNNKEL (reference sequence). V lost 6 bases and J lost 3, with 17 bases in between. The CDR3 DNA follows: TGTGCCAGCAGGCGATGGGGGGGGCCGGACACTGAAGCTTTCTTT. The encoded protein is CASRRWGGPDTEAFF.

The chain has TRBV15 and TRBJ2-3; D might be TRBD2 (7 bases). The CDR3 has 16 residues. The ends were cut back, 1 base at V and 4 bases at J, with 15 bases in the middle. CDR1 and CDR2 (germline): LNHNV, YYDKDF (reference sequence). The CDR3 DNA is TGTGCCACCAGCAGAGGTCGCGGGGGCGACTCAGATACGCAGTATTTT. This translates into CATSRGRGGDSDTQYF.

This clone was detected only once. The rearrangement joins TRBV6-5 to TRBJ1-3, with a tentative D call TRBD1 (6 bases). The CDR3 runs to 15 residues. Germline CDR1 reads MNHEY; CDR2 reads SVGAGI. V was cut by 6 bases and J by 4 bases, with 16 bases left in between. The CDR3 sequence: CASRGIQGLGNTIYF. CDR3 nucleotides: TGTGCCAGCAGGGGGATACAGGGCTTGGGAAACACCATATATTTT.

This chain links TRBV18 with TRBJ2-7; 8 nucleotides align to TRBD2. The trim removed 3 bases at V and 4 bases at J, leaving 8 bases unmatched. Germline V gene data show CDR1 as KGHSH and CDR2 as LQKENI. CDR3 size: 15 residues. The CDR3, as DNA: TGTGCCAGCTCACCCGGACTAGCTTCTCGATACGAGCAGTACTTC. Amino acids: CASSPGLASRYEQYF.

This clone was observed once. This chain joins TRBV6-4 and TRBJ2-5, with TRBD2 identical over 7 bases. The trim removed 3 bases at V and 4 bases at J, leaving 5 bases unmatched. The length of the CDR3 is 14 residues. Looked up from germline, CDR1 is MRHNA and CDR2 is SNTAGT. CDR3 residues: CASSEQRERETQYF. CDR3 coding DNA: TGTGCCAGCAGTGAACAGCGGGAAAGAGAGACCCAGTACTTC.

This clone showed up just once. The chain employs TRBV5-1 and TRBJ2-2, with TRBD1 matching 8 bases. CDR1 is SGHRS and CDR2 is YFSETQ in the germline V gene. The junction had 9 bases not matched to a gene; V was cut back by 4 bases and J by 4 bases. The length of the CDR3 is 16 residues. Here the CDR3 reads CASSRDGTGTTGELFF. CDR3 in DNA: TGCGCCAGCAGCAGGGACGGGACAGGAACCACCGGGGAGCTGTTTTTT.

This clone showed up just a few times. The genes are TRBV10-3 and TRBJ2-1; tentative D call: TRBD2 (5 bases). This CDR3 has 16 amino acids. The germline CDR1 and CDR2 sequences are ENHRY and SYGVKD. The V and J ends lost 0 bases and 4 bases respectively, with 13 bases between them. The CDR3 is CAISESNTGTYNEQFF. The CDR3 DNA reads as TGTGCCATCAGTGAGTCGAACACGGGAACTTACAATGAGCAGTTCTTC.

The CDR3 here is CASSYSDMNTEAFF. In DNA form, the CDR3 reads TGTGCCAGCAGTTACTCAGACATGAACACTGAAGCTTTCTTT. This chain joins TRBV6-5 and TRBJ1-1, with D unclear. Germline CDR1 reads MNHEY; CDR2 reads SVGAGI. CDR3 size: 14 residues. V lost 0 bases to trimming and J lost 0 bases, with 5 bases between them.

The V and J genes are TRBV5-1 and TRBJ1-1; maybe TRBD1 (5 bases). The germline V gene has CDR1 SGHRS and CDR2 YFSETQ. The V and J ends lost 3 bases and 1 base respectively, with 13 bases between them. The CDR3 extends over 15 amino acids. CDR3 residues: CASSSGGIRNTEAFF. For the CDR3, the DNA is TGCGCCAGCAGCTCCGGGGGTATCAGGAACACTGAAGCTTTCTTT.

The genes are TRBV2 and TRBJ1-2; maybe TRBD1 (5 bases). Deletions cut 4 bases from V and 3 bases from J, with 18 bases between. CDR3 length equals 16 residues. Germline CDR1 SNHLY, CDR2 FYNNEI. CDR3 nucleotide sequence: TGTGCCAGCAGTGTTCGGTCTGGGGGGGATGACTATGGCTACACCTTC. As protein: CASSVRSGGDDYGYTF.

The J gene is TRBJ2-5, the V gene TRBV18; 12 bases agree with TRBD2. Looked up from germline, CDR1 is KGHSH and CDR2 is LQKENI. This CDR3 has 15 amino acids. V lost 6 bases and J lost 4; bases outside the gene matches: 6. Written as DNA, the CDR3 is TGTGCCAGCTCCCAGACTAGCGGGAGAGGAGAGACCCAGTACTTC. Protein product: CASSQTSGRGETQYF.

A few counts support this clone. The V gene is TRBV10-2, the J gene TRBJ2-1; possible D gene TRBD1, 5 bases. Trimming pared 5 bases from V and 2 bases from J, leaving 7 bases between. This CDR3 comprises 13 residues. Per germline, CDR1 WSHSY and CDR2 SAAADI. The CDR3 region has the DNA TGCGCCAGCAGTTTAGGGGCCTACAATGAGCAGTTCTTC. This codes for CASSLGAYNEQFF.

The rearrangement uses TRBV30 and TRBJ2-7, with D possibly matching TRBD1 (6 bases). The CDR3 has 13 residues. Per germline, CDR1 GTSNPN and CDR2 SVGIG (reference sequence). The V and J ends lost 0 bases and 7 bases respectively, with 13 bases between them. This CDR3 is CAWSVVRGREQYF. Written as DNA, the CDR3 is TGTGCCTGGAGTGTAGTAAGGGGGAGAGAGCAGTACTTC. Filled out from reference TRBV30 and TRBJ2-7, the complete variable domain reads SQTIHQWPATLVQPVGSPLSLECTVEGTSNPNLYWYRQAAGRGLQLLFYSVGIGQISSEVPQNLSASRPQDRQFILSSKKLLLSDSGFYLCAWSVVRGREQYFGPGTRLTVT.

This chain uses TRBV27 with TRBJ1-1, with no clear D. The length of the CDR3 is 15 residues. Germline-derived CDR1 and CDR2 are MNHEY and SMNVEV (reference sequence). Trimming left V 1 base short and J 4 bases short, with 13 bases between. CDR3 sequence reads: CASSLLYRGSTEAFF. CDR3 sequence (DNA): TGTGCCAGCAGTTTATTATACAGAGGGAGCACTGAAGCTTTCTTT.

The chain joins TRBV5-6 to TRBJ2-1, with 7 bases identical to TRBD1. The CDR3 runs to 16 residues. In germline, CDR1 is SGHDT, CDR2 YYEEEE. The V and J ends lost 4 bases and 0 bases, in that order; junction bases with no gene match: 7. The CDR3 loop is CASSRSTGSSYNEQFF. The CDR3 nucleotides read TGTGCCAGCAGCCGATCGACAGGGAGCTCCTACAATGAGCAGTTCTTC.

This chain connects TRBV28 to TRBJ1-6, with TRBD1 matching over 9 bases. Germline-derived CDR1 and CDR2 are MDHEN and SYDVKM. The CDR3 loop spans 16 amino acids. In DNA form, the CDR3 reads TGTGGGATACAGGGACAGGGTCCATCCTATAATTCACCCCTCCACTTT. It translates to CGIQGQGPSYNSPLHF.

J is TRBJ2-3 and V is TRBV5-1, with 8 bases fitting TRBD2. Germline values: CDR1 SGHRS, CDR2 YFSETQ. The CDR3 runs 15 residues. J was trimmed by 6 bases and V by 0 bases; bases with no gene match: 6. The CDR3 DNA sequence: TGCGCCAGCAGCTTGGAGGTAGCGGGGAGGGATACGCAGTATTTT. Encoded protein: CASSLEVAGRDTQYF.

The V and J genes are TRBV9 and TRBJ2-3; TRBD1 matches at 8 bases. CDR3 length: 15 residues. CDR1 is SGDLS and CDR2 is YYNGEE in the germline V gene. J gave up 5 bases and V 3 bases, and 8 bases lay outside the gene matches. As DNA, the CDR3 is TGTGCCAGCAGCGCCGCCGGGACAGGTCTAGATACGCAGTATTTT. This gives the protein CASSAAGTGLDTQYF.